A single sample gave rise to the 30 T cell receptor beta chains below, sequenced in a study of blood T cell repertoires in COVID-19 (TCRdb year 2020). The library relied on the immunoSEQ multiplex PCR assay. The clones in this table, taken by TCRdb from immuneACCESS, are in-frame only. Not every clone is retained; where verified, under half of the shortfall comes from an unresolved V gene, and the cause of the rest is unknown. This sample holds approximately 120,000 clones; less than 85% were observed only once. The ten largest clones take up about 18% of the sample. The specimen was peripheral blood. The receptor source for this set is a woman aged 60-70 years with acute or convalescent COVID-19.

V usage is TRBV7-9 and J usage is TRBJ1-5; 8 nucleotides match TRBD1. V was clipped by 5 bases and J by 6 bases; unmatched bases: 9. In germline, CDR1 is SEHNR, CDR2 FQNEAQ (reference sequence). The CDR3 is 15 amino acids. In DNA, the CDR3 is TGTGCCAGCAGCGCCGGACAGGGATTCAGTCAGCCCCAGCATTTT. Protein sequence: CASSAGQGFSQPQHF.

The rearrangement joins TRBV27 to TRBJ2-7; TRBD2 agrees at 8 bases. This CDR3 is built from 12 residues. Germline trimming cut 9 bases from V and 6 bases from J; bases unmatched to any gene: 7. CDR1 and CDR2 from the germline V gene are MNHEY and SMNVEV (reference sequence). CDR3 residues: CASRTGGGEQYF. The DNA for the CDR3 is TGTGCCAGTCGGACGGGAGGGGGCGAGCAGTACTTC.

The CDR3 DNA reads as TGTGCCAGCAGCTTGGTGCGGGGTAATGAAAAACTGTTTTTT. This sequence encodes CASSLVRGNEKLFF. This rearrangement joins TRBV5-6 to TRBJ1-4; D is undetermined. Trimming stripped 0 bases from V and 4 bases from J, with 7 bases between. The length of the CDR3 is 14 residues. Germline-derived CDR1 and CDR2 are SGHDT and YYEEEE.

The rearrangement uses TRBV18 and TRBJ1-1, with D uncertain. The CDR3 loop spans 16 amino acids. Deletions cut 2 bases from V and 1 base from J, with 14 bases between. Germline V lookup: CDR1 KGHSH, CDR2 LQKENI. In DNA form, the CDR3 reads TGTGCCAGCTCACCATTGCCAGGAAGCGGGAACACTGAAGCTTTCTTT. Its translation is CASSPLPGSGNTEAFF. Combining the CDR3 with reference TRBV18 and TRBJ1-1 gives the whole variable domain NAGVMQNPRHLVRRRGQEARLRCSPMKGHSHVYWYRQLPEEGLKFMVYLQKENIIDESGMPKERFSAEFPKEGPSILRIQQVVRGDSAAYFCASSPLPGSGNTEAFFGQGTRLTVV.

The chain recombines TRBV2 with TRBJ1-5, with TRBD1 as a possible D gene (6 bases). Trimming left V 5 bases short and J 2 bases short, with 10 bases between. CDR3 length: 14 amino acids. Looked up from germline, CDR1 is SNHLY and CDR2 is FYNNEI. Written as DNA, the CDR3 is TGTGCCAGCAGTAAACAGGGCGGCAATCAGCCCCAGCATTTT. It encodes CASSKQGGNQPQHF.

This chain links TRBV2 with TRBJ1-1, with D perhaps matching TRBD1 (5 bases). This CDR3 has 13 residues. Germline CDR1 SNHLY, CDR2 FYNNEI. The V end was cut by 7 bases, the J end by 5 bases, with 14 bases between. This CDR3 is CASMTLGGTEAFF. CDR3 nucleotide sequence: TGTGCCAGCATGACCCTTGGGGGGACTGAAGCTTTCTTT. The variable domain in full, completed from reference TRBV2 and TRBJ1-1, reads EPEVTQTPSHQVTQMGQEVILRCVPISNHLYFYWYRQILGQKVEFLVSFYNNEISEKSEIFDDQFSVERPDGSNFTLKIRSTKLEDSAMYFCASMTLGGTEAFFGQGTRLTVV.

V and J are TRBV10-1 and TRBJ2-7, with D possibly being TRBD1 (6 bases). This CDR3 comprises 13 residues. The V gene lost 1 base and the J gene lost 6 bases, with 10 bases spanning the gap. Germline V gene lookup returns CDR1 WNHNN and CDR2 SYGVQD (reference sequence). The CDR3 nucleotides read TGCGCCAGCAGTGAGTACAGGGTTAGCGAGCAGTACTTC. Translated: CASSEYRVSEQYF.

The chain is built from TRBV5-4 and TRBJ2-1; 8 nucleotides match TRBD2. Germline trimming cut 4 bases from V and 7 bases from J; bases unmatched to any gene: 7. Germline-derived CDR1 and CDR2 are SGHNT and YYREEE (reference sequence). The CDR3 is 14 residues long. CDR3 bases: TGTGCCAGCAGCGGCGGGGGGCCAGGAAATGAGCAGTTCTTC. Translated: CASSGGGPGNEQFF.

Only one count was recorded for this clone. CDR3 sequence reads: CASSFSRGTTDTQYF. In DNA, the CDR3 is TGTGCCAGCAGCTTTTCTCGGGGAACCACAGATACGCAGTATTTT. The chain links TRBV7-3 to TRBJ2-3; D possibly corresponds to TRBD2 (5 bases). Germline lookup yields CDR1 SGHTA and CDR2 FQGTGA. The CDR3 is 15 amino acids. V lost 3 bases to trimming and J lost 2 bases, with 12 bases between them.

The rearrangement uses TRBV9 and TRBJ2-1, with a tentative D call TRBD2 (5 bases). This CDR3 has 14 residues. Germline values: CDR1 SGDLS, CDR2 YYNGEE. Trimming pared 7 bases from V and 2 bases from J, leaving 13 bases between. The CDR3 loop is CASGRAVTYNEQFF. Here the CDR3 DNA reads TGTGCCAGCGGGAGAGCCGTAACCTACAATGAGCAGTTCTTC.

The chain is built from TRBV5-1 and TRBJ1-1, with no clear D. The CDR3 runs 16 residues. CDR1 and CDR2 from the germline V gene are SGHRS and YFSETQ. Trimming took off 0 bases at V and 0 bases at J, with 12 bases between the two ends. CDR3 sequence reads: CASSLDPGPMNTEAFF. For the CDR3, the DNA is TGCGCCAGCAGCTTGGACCCAGGTCCCATGAACACTGAAGCTTTCTTT. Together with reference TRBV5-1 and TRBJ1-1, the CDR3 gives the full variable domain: KAGVTQTPRYLIKTRGQQVTLSCSPISGHRSVSWYQQTPGQGLQFLFEYFSETQRNKGNFPGRFSGRQFSNSRSEMNVSTLELGDSALYLCASSLDPGPMNTEAFFGQGTRLTVV.

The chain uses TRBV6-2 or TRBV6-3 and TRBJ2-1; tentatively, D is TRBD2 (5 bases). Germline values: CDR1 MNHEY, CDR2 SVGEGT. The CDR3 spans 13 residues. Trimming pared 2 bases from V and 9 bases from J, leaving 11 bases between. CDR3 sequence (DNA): TGTGCCAGCAGTTACGAGGGTAGTACTGAGCAGTTCTTC. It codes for CASSYEGSTEQFF.

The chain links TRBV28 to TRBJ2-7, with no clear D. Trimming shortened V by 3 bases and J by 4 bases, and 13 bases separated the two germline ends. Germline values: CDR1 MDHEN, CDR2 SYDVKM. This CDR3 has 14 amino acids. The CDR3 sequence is CASSLSLSPYEQYF. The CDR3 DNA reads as TGTGCCAGCAGTTTGAGCCTGAGCCCGTACGAGCAGTACTTC. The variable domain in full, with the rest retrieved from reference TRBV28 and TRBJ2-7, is DVKVTQSSRYLVKRTGEKVFLECVQDMDHENMFWYRQDPGLGLRLIYFSYDVKMKEKGDIPEGYSVSREKKERFSLILESASTNQTSMYLCASSLSLSPYEQYFGPGTRLTVT.

The CDR3 reads CASRGYGQENEKLFF. CDR3 DNA: TGTGCCAGCCGCGGGTACGGACAGGAGAATGAAAAACTGTTTTTT. This sequence joins TRBV27 and TRBJ1-4; TRBD1 matches at 7 bases. The CDR3 contains 15 residues. Trimming removed 8 bases from V and 5 bases from J; junction bases left unmatched: 11. Germline assignment: CDR1 MNHEY and CDR2 SMNVEV (reference sequence).

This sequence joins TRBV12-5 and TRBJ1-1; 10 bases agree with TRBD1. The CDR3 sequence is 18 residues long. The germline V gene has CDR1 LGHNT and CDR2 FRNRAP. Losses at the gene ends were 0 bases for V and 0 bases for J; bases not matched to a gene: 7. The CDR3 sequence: CASGLVLGTGDVNTEAFF. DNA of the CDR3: TGTGCTAGTGGTTTGGTACTGGGGACAGGGGATGTGAACACTGAAGCTTTCTTT.

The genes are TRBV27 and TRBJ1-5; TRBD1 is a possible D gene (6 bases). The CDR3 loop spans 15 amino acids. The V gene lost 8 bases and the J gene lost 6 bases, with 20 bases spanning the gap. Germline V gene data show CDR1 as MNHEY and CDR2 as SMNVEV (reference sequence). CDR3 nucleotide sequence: TGTGCCAGCGGGGGGGGCGGCGGGGTCGGTCAGCCCCAGCATTTT. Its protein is CASGGGGGVGQPQHF.

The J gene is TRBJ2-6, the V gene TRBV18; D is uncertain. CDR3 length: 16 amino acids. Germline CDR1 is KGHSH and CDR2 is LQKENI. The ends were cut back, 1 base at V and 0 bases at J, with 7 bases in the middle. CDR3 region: CASSPLSSSGANVLTF. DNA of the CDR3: TGTGCCAGCTCACCACTTTCATCCTCTGGGGCCAACGTCCTGACTTTC.

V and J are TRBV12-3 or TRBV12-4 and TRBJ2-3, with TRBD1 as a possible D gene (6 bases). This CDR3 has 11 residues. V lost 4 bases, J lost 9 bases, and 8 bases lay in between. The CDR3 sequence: CASSSGTTQYF. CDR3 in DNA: TGTGCCAGCAGTTCCGGGACAACGCAGTATTTT.

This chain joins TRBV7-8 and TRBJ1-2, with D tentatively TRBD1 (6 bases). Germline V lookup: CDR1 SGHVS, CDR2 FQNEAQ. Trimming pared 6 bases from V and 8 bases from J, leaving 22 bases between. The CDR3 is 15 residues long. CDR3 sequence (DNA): TGTGCCAGCAGGTCATGGGCAGGGGATTCGGAAGGCTACACCTTC. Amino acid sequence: CASRSWAGDSEGYTF.

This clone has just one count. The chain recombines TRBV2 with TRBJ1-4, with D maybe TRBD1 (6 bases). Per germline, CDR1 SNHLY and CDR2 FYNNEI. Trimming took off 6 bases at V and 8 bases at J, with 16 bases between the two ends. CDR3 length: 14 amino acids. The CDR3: CASRWTASGEKLFF. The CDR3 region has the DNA TGTGCCAGCAGGTGGACAGCCTCGGGAGAAAAACTGTTTTTT. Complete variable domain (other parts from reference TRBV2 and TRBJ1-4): EPEVTQTPSHQVTQMGQEVILRCVPISNHLYFYWYRQILGQKVEFLVSFYNNEISEKSEIFDDQFSVERPDGSNFTLKIRSTKLEDSAMYFCASRWTASGEKLFFGSGTQLSVL.

Here the CDR3 reads CASSSFPGEGYEQYF. In nucleotides, the CDR3 is TGCGCCAGCAGCTCCTTCCCGGGAGAGGGATACGAGCAGTACTTC. The rearrangement uses TRBV5-1 and TRBJ2-7, with TRBD2 as a possible D gene (6 bases). V gave up 3 bases and J gave up 4 bases, with 17 bases separating them. CDR1 and CDR2 (germline): SGHRS, YFSETQ. The CDR3 is 15 amino acids.

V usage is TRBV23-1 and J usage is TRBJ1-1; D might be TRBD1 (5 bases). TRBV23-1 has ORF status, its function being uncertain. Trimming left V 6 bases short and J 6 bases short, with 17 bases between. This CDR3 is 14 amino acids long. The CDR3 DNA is TGCGCCAGCAGCCGCCTGGGGCGTAGTTCTGAAGCTTTCTTT. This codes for CASSRLGRSSEAFF.

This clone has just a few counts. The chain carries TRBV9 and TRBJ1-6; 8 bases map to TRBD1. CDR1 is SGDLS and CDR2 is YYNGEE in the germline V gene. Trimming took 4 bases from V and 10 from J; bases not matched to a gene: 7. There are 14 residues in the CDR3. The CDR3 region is CASSYGQGDSPLHF. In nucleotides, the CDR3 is TGTGCCAGCAGCTATGGACAGGGAGACTCACCCCTCCACTTT.

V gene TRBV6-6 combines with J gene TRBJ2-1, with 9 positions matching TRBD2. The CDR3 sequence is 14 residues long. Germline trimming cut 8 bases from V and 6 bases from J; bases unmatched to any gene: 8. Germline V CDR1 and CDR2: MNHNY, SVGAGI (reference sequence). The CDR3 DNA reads TGTGCCAGCGGGGGGGCTAGCGGGATCAATGAGCAGTTCTTC. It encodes CASGGASGINEQFF.

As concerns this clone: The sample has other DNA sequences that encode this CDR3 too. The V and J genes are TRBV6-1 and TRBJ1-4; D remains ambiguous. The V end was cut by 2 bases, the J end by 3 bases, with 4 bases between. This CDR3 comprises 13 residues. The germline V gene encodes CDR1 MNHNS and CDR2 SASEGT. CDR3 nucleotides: TGTGCCAGCAGTGAACTCCCTAATGAAAAACTGTTTTTT. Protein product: CASSELPNEKLFF.

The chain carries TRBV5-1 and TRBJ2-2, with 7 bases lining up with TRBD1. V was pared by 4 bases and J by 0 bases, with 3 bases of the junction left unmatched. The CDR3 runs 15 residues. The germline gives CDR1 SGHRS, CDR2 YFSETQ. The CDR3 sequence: CASSEGGSNTGELFF. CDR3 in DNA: TGCGCCAGCAGCGAAGGGGGCTCGAACACCGGGGAGCTGTTTTTT.

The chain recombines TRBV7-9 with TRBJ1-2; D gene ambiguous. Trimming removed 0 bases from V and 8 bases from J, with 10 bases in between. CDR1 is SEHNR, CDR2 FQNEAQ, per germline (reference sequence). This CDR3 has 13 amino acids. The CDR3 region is CASSLAGPKGYTF. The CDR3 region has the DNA TGTGCCAGCAGCTTAGCCGGTCCCAAAGGCTACACCTTC.

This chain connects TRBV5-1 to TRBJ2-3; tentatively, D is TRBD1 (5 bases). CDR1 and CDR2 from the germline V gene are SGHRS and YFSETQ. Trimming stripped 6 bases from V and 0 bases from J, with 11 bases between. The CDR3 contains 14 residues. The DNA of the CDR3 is TGCGCCAGCACCTCCAGGGTGAGCACAGATACGCAGTATTTT. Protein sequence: CASTSRVSTDTQYF.

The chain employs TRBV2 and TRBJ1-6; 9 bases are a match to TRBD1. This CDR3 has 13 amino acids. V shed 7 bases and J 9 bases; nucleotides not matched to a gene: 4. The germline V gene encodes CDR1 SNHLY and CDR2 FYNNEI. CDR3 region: CASKETGGSPLHF. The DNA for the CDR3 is TGTGCCAGCAAGGAGACAGGGGGTTCACCCCTCCACTTT.

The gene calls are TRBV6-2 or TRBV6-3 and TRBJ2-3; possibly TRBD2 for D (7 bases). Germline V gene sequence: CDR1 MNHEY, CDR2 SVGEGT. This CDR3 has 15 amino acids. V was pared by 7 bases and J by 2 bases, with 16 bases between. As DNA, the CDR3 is TGTGCCAGCACCCCGCAAGGGGGGGTCACAGATACGCAGTATTTT. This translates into CASTPQGGVTDTQYF.